The T cell receptor (beta chain) under discussion was sequenced for a study of spatial heterogeneity in lung cancer. Study summary: The mean occurrence of each unique TCR and UMI combination in raw reads exceeded 9.5.

Time point defined: sample taken at primary tumor resection. Sequencing was performed on whole RNA extracted from tumor and nontumor lung tissue, or from frozen PBMC, and the material was left unsorted. There were 70 to 80 donors, all of them untreated patients with early-stage non-small cell lung cancer. CDR1 is SGHRS and CDR2 is YFSETQ in the germline V gene. The CDR3 has 16 residues. The V gene lost 0 bases and the J gene lost 0 bases, with 10 bases spanning the gap. TCR cDNA molecules each carried a unique molecular identifier. TCRdb passed the 5' RACE reads through MiXCR, listing each CDR3 protein once. The sample holds roughly 25,000 distinct CDR3 sequences, 4.7% seen once. This clonotype was recorded at least ten times.

The receptor comes from a male donor with early-stage non-small cell lung cancer. The material sequenced was PBMCs, taken at surgery. This rearrangement joins TRBV5-1 to TRBJ2-4; D is unclear. The CDR3 coding sequence is TGCGCCAGCAGCTTGGAAGGGAACCCAGCCAAAAACATTCAGTACTTC. Translating gives CASSLEGNPAKNIQYF.